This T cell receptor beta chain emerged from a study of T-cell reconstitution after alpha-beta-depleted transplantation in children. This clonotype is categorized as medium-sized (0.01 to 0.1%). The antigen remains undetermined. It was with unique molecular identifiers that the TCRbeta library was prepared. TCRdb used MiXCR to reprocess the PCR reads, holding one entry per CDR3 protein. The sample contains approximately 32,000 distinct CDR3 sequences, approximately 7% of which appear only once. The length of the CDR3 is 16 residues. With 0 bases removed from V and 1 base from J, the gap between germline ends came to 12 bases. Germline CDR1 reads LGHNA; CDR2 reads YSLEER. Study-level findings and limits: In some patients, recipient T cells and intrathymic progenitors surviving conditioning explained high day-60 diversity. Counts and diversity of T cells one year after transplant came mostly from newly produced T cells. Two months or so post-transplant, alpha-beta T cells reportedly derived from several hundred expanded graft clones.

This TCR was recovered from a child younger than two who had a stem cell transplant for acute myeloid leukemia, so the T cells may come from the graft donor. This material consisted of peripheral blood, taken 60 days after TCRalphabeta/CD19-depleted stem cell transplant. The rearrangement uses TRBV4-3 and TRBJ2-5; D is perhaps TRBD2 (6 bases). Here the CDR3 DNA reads TGCGCCAGCAGCCAAGATGGGAGGCCCCTCCAAGAGACCCAGTACTTC. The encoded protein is CASSQDGRPLQETQYF.